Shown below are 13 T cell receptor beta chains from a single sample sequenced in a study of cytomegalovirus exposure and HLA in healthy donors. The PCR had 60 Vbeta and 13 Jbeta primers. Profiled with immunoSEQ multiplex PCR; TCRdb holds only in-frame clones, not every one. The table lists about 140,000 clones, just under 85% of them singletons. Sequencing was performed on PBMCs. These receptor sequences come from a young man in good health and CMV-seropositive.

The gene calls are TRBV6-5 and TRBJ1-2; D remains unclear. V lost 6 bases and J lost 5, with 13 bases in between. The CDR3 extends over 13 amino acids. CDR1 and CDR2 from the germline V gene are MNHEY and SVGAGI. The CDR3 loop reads CASSPDNIYGYTF. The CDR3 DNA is TGTGCCAGCAGCCCCGACAATATTTATGGCTACACCTTC.

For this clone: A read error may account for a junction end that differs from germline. The CDR3 DNA reads as TGTTCCAGCAGCCATACAGGGAACCCTTTTTTGGCTTTCTTT. Its translation: CSSSHTGNPFLAFF. The gene calls are TRBV7-9 and TRBJ1-1; D might be TRBD1 (6 bases). Germline V CDR1 and CDR2: SEHNR, FQNEAQ (reference sequence). This CDR3 spans 14 amino acids.

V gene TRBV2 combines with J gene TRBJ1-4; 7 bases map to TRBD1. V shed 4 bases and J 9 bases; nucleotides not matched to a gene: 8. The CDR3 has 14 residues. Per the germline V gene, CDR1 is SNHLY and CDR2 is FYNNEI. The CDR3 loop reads CASSGDRVGKKLFF. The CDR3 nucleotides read TGTGCCAGCAGTGGGGACAGAGTGGGTAAAAAACTGTTTTTT. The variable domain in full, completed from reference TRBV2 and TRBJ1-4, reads EPEVTQTPSHQVTQMGQEVILRCVPISNHLYFYWYRQILGQKVEFLVSFYNNEISEKSEIFDDQFSVERPDGSNFTLKIRSTKLEDSAMYFCASSGDRVGKKLFFGSGTQLSVL.

The CDR3 DNA reads as TGTGCCAGCAACAGGAGGGAAACCGGGGAGCTGTTTTTT. It yields the protein CASNRRETGELFF. The rearrangement uses TRBV2 and TRBJ2-2; TRBD2 might be the D (6 bases). V was cut by 7 bases and J by 5 bases, with 11 bases left in between. CDR1 and CDR2 (germline): SNHLY, FYNNEI. This CDR3 has 13 amino acids.

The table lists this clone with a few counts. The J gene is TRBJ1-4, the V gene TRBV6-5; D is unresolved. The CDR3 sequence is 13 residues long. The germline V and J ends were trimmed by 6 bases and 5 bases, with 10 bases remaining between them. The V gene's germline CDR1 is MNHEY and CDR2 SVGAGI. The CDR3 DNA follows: TGTGCCAGCAGCAAGAGGGAAAATGAAAAACTGTTTTTT. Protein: CASSKRENEKLFF.

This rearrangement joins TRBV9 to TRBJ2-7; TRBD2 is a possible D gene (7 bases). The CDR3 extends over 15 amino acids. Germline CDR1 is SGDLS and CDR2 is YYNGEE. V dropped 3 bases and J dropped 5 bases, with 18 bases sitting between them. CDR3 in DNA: TGTGCCAGCAGCGAGGGGGGAGGGGGATATGACGAGCAGTACTTC. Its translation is CASSEGGGGYDEQYF. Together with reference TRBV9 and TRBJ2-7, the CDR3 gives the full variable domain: DSGVTQTPKHLITATGQRVTLRCSPRSGDLSVYWYQQSLDQGLQFLIQYYNGEERAKGNILERFSAQQFPDLHSELNLSSLELGDSALYFCASSEGGGGYDEQYFGPGTRLTVT.

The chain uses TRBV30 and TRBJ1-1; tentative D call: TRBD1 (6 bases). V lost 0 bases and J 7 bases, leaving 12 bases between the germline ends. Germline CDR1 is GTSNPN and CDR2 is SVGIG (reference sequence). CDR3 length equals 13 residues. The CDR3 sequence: CAWSVMRGNEAFF. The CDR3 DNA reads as TGTGCCTGGAGTGTAATGAGGGGGAATGAAGCTTTCTTT.

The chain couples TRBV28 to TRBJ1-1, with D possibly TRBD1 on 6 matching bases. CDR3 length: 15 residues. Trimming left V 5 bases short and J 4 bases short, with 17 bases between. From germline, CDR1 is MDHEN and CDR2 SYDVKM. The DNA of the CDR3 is TGTGCCAGCAGTATCCCCAGGGGATCCGGCACTGAAGCTTTCTTT. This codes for CASSIPRGSGTEAFF.

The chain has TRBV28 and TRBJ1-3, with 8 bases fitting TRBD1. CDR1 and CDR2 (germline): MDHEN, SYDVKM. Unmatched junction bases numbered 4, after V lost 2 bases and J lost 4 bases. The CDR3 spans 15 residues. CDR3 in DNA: TGTGCCAGCAGTTTACTGGACAGGGACGGAAACACCATATATTTT. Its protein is CASSLLDRDGNTIYF. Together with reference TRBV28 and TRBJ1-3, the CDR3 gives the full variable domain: DVKVTQSSRYLVKRTGEKVFLECVQDMDHENMFWYRQDPGLGLRLIYFSYDVKMKEKGDIPEGYSVSREKKERFSLILESASTNQTSMYLCASSLLDRDGNTIYFGEGSWLTVV.

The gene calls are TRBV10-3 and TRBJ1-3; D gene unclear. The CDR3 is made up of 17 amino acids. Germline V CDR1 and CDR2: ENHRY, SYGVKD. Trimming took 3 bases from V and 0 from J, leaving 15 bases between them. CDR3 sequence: CAISDNAGPSSGNTIYF. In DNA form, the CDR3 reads TGTGCCATCAGTGATAATGCAGGTCCGAGCTCTGGAAACACCATATATTTT.

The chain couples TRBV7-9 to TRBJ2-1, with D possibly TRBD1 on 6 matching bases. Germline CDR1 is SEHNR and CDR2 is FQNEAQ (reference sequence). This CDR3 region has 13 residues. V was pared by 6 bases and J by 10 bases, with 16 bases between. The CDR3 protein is CASSPGVGAEQFF. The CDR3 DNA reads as TGTGCCAGCAGTCCAGGGGTCGGGGCCGAGCAGTTCTTC.

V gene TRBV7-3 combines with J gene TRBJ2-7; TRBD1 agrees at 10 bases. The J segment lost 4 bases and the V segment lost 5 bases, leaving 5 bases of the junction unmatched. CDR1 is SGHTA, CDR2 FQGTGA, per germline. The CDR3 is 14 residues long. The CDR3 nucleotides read TGTGCCAGCAGCCCTGGGACAGGGGCATACGAGCAGTACTTC. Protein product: CASSPGTGAYEQYF.

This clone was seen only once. The CDR3 reads CASSSPRTGGWDEQYF. The CDR3 region has the DNA TGTGCCAGCAGTTCCCCTAGGACAGGGGGCTGGGACGAGCAGTACTTC. The V call is TRBV6-5, the J call TRBJ2-7, with 11 bases that match TRBD1. There are 16 residues in the CDR3. Losses at the gene ends were 4 bases for V and 5 bases for J; bases not matched to a gene: 10. The germline gives CDR1 MNHEY, CDR2 SVGAGI.